This T cell receptor (beta chain) emerged from a study of blood T cell repertoires in COVID-19 (dated by TCRdb to about 2020). For the wider study: Samples covering the acute and convalescent phases of COVID-19 were provided by collaborators in the United States, Italy and Spain. The prospective study material was composed of cDNA or gDNA derived from T cells, B-cell-depleted T cells, or PBMCs. The dataset comprised deeply sampled blood TCRbeta repertoires from subjects exposed to, actively infected with, or recovered from COVID-19. The repertoires were made available in a free public database intended to serve as a resource for research on the immune response to SARS-CoV-2. The samples were drawn from two sources: the first 160 participants of the ongoing ImmuneRACE study, and 950 to 1,500 subjects contributed by 6 global collaborators. Sample metadata almost always included a de-identified subject ID, COVID-19 status, age in years and sex. Where HLA class I and class II types were available, the types were taken from metadata supplied by the sample provider, not from assay-based typing.

CDR3 length: 15 amino acids, cysteine to phenylalanine. CDR3 DNA only is kept here, 45 bases in frame from base 1. CDR1 and CDR2 were assigned from the germline V gene (reference sequence) as SGHNT and YYREEE. The germline V end is reduced by 2 bases and the J end by 3 bases; junction bases left unmatched: 3. The immunoSEQ Assay, a bias-controlled multiplex PCR, was used to amplify TCRbeta CDR3 regions from genomic DNA. As for the original processing: Within the assay, amplification of reference gene primers was used to estimate how many nucleated cells each sample contained. Sequence reads were collapsed and filtered to measure the absolute abundance of every unique TCRbeta CDR3 rearrangement. For each sample, productive Simpson clonality was calculated as the square root of Simpson's diversity index over productive rearrangements. Imported from immuneACCESS, the table was reduced by TCRdb to in-frame sequences with V and J called. These copies leave out some clones; in studies compared against another copy, an unresolved V gene accounts for under half, and the cause of the remainder is not known. Clonal size and the V and J genes are those of that table, whereas D and trimming came from the DNA. The sample has fewer than 200,000 clones on record, about 85% of them singletons. About 0.95% of the sample goes to the ten largest clones.

In the case of this clone: No cognate antigen has been identified for it. No qualities accompany the bases; no much larger clone lies one base away. Distinct nucleotide sequences in the sample also encode this CDR3.

Points the paper makes about the study in general: Clinical and demographic metadata were provided uncurated, with the amount varying by source and participant.

Whole blood was collected in K2EDTA tubes by collaborating institutions according to the institutions' own protocols. For TCRbeta analysis, collaborators shipped samples as frozen whole blood, isolated PBMCs, or DNA extracted from either of those sample types. This TCR was sampled from a middle-aged man with acute or convalescent COVID-19. The sequenced material came from peripheral blood. The chain is encoded by TRBV5-4 joined to TRBJ2-1; 9 bases in the junction line up with TRBD2. The CDR3 loop reads CASSFSGGSYNEQFF. The DNA reads as follows: TGTGCCAGCAGCTTTAGCGGGGGAAGCTACAATGAGCAGTTCTTC.